The table lists the clone carrying this T cell receptor (beta chain) with many counts. The antigen is not known. The data stem from a study of spatial heterogeneity in lung cancer. About the study: The study consistently detected more beta-chain than alpha-chain sequences. Points from the study as a whole: Ubiquitous expanded tumor TCRs surfaced in blood more at resection than they did at follow-up.

TCRdb re-called the 5' RACE reads through MiXCR, storing one row per CDR3 protein. The sample records 10,000 or so distinct CDR3 sequences, 5% to 6.5% being singletons. The CDR3 has 14 amino acids. The trim removed 3 bases at V and 3 bases at J, leaving 5 bases unmatched. Time point of the sample: sample taken at primary tumor resection. Sequencing of whole RNA from tumor, nontumor lung or frozen PBMC involved no sorting. Samples came from about 72 TRACERx patients with untreated early-stage lung cancer. Sequencing used PBMCs, obtained at surgery. This clonotype was sampled from a male donor with early-stage non-small cell lung cancer. V usage is TRBV23-1 and J usage is TRBJ2-7, with TRBD1 identical over 7 bases. TRBV23-1 carries the ORF label, with uncertain function. In DNA form, the CDR3 reads TGCGCCAGCAGTCACCGCACAGGGGACTACGAGCAGTACTTC. Translated, it gives CASSHRTGDYEQYF.